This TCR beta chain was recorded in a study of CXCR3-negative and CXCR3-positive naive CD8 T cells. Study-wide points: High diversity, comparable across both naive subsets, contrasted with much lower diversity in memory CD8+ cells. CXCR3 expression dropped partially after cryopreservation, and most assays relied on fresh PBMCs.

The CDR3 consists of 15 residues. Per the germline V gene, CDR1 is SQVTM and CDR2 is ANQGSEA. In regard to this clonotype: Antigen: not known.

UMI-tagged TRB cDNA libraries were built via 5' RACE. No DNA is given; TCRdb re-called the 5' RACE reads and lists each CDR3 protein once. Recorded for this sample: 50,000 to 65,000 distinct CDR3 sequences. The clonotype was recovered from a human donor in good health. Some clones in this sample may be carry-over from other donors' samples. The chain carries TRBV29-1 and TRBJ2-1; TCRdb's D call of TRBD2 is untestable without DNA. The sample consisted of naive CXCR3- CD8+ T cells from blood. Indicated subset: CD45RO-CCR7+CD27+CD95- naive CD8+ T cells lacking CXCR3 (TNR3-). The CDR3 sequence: CSVDWQREPYNEQFF.